These T cell receptor beta chains were read from a single sample in a study of blood T cell repertoires in COVID-19. TCRdb's copy holds only in-frame clones and misses some; the assay was immunoSEQ multiplex PCR. The sample contains around 80,000 clones, 70% to 90% of which appear only once. The material sequenced was peripheral blood. These receptors came from a woman older than 75 with active or convalescent COVID-19. The CDR3 runs from the conserved cysteine through the conserved F or W. Each record gives: D gene, V gene, clone size, J gene, CDR3 protein, CDR3 DNA. The D gene is left open where the match is weak. Rows may omit the clone size; those that give it use once, few, many or a size class.

>TRBD1|TRBV6-5|-|TRBJ1-1
CASSYSRQGTVEAFF
TGTGCCAGCAGTTACTCCCGACAGGGGACGGTTGAAGCTTTCTTT
>TRBD2|TRBV7-2|-|TRBJ2-3
CASSPEQWSGISTDTQYF
TGTGCCAGCAGCCCCGAGCAGTGGAGCGGGATTAGCACAGATACGCAGTATTTT
>TRBD2|TRBV9|-|TRBJ2-7
CASSVEGLAGVYEQYF
TGTGCCAGCAGCGTAGAGGGACTAGCGGGGGTCTACGAGCAGTACTTC
>-|TRBV2|-|TRBJ2-5
CASKGVYVETQYF
TGTGCTAGTAAGGGGGTATATGTCGAGACCCAGTACTTC
>-|TRBV25-1|-|TRBJ1-2
CASSVRTGLQDRYTF
TGTGCCAGCAGTGTACGTACTGGTTTGCAGGATCGCTACACCTTC
>TRBD2|TRBV15|-|TRBJ2-2
CATSRDLSGSSGGELFF
TGTGCCACCAGCAGAGATCTTAGCGGGAGTTCTGGGGGGGAGCTGTTTTTT
>-|TRBV21-1|-|TRBJ2-1
CASSNDTSSEQFF
TGTGCCAGCAGCAACGATACTAGTTCTGAGCAGTTCTTC
>TRBD1|TRBV19|-|TRBJ2-1
CASTLGTGTTEQFF
TGTGCCAGTACCCTTGGGACAGGTACGACTGAGCAGTTCTTC
>-|TRBV6-5|once|TRBJ2-3
CASSPRRADTQYF
TGTGCCAGCAGTCCTCGCAGGGCAGATACGCAGTATTTT
>-|TRBV28|few|TRBJ1-2
CASSTPGGGGGYTF
TGTGCCAGCAGCACCCCCGGCGGGGGAGGAGGCTACACCTTC
>TRBD1|TRBV28|-|TRBJ1-2
CASSPRDRVGYTF
TGTGCCAGCAGTCCGCGAGACAGGGTCGGCTACACCTTC
>-|TRBV12-3/TRBV12-4|-|TRBJ1-1
CASSLGGLAFF
TGTGCCAGCAGTTTGGGGGGGCTAGCTTTCTTT
>-|TRBV4-2|-|TRBJ2-5
CASSQVSGETQYF
TGTGCCAGCAGCCAAGTCTCGGGTGAGACCCAGTACTTC
>-|TRBV11-2|-|TRBJ2-7
CASSLAQGYEQYF
TGTGCCAGCAGCTTAGCGCAGGGCTACGAGCAGTACTTC
>TRBD1|TRBV6-2/TRBV6-3|-|TRBJ2-2
CASSYRDRGIGNTGELFF
TGTGCCAGCAGTTATCGGGACAGGGGGATTGGGAACACCGGGGAGCTGTTTTTT
>-|TRBV18|-|TRBJ2-3
CASSRTTGTASTDTQYF
TGTGCCAGCTCGCGAACGACAGGGACTGCTAGCACAGATACGCAGTATTTT
>TRBD2|TRBV4-1|-|TRBJ2-1
CASSLAGTNNEQFF
TGCGCCAGCAGCCTAGCGGGGACTAACAATGAGCAGTTCTTC
>-|TRBV6-5|-|TRBJ1-2
CASSYRTVNYGYTF
TGTGCCAGCAGTTACAGGACAGTTAACTATGGCTACACCTTC
>-|TRBV11-2|-|TRBJ1-6
CASSLQPGGSPLHF
TGTGCCAGCAGCTTACAACCGGGAGGGTCACCCCTCCACTTT
>-|TRBV27|-|TRBJ1-1
CASRTLERGPEAFF
TGTGCCAGCAGGACCTTAGAAAGGGGCCCTGAAGCTTTCTTT
>TRBD2|TRBV7-8|-|TRBJ2-5
CASSLVGGGIVETQYF
TGTGCCAGCAGCTTAGTTGGGGGAGGGATCGTCGAGACCCAGTACTTC
>-|TRBV10-3|-|TRBJ1-1
CAISESLYRTNTEAFF
TGTGCCATCAGTGAGTCCTTATACAGGACGAACACTGAAGCTTTCTTT
>TRBD2|TRBV7-8|-|TRBJ2-2
CASSPRGSGSTNTGELFF
TGTGCCAGCAGCCCTCGCGGTAGCGGGAGTACGAACACCGGGGAGCTGTTTTTT
>TRBD1|TRBV28|-|TRBJ1-5
CASSLPFYRGRQPQHF
TGTGCCAGCAGTTTACCATTTTACAGGGGGAGACAGCCCCAGCATTTT
>TRBD2|TRBV29-1|few|TRBJ2-2
CSVLGAGGANTGELFF
TGCAGCGTCTTAGGCGCGGGAGGGGCAAACACCGGGGAGCTGTTTTTT
>TRBD1|TRBV5-1|once|TRBJ1-5
CASRETGESNQPQHF
TGCGCCAGCAGGGAGACAGGGGAAAGCAATCAGCCCCAGCATTTT
>TRBD1|TRBV10-1|-|TRBJ1-1
CASRDRDRGRGTEAFF
TGCGCCAGCAGAGACCGGGACAGGGGCAGGGGCACTGAAGCTTTCTTT
>TRBD2|TRBV28|-|TRBJ2-1
CASESGVAGGYEQFF
TGTGCCAGCGAGTCCGGGGTAGCGGGAGGGTATGAGCAGTTCTTC
>-|TRBV28|few|TRBJ2-7
CASSRQVPYEQYF
TGTGCCAGCAGTCGACAGGTACCCTACGAGCAGTACTTC
>TRBD1|TRBV27|-|TRBJ2-3
CASRTLQGANTDTQYF
TGTGCCAGCAGAACGCTACAGGGGGCGAACACAGATACGCAGTATTTT
>-|TRBV2|-|TRBJ2-7
CASSPLSGRDEQYF
TGTGCCAGCAGTCCTCTGTCCGGGCGGGACGAGCAGTACTTC
>TRBD2|TRBV6-2/TRBV6-3|-|TRBJ2-5
CASSLPSGDYQETQYF
TGTGCCAGCAGTCTCCCTAGCGGGGACTACCAAGAGACCCAGTACTTC
>TRBD1|TRBV28|once|TRBJ2-1
CASSWDRGYNEQFF
TGTGCCAGCAGTTGGGACAGGGGCTACAATGAGCAGTTCTTC
>-|TRBV27|once|TRBJ1-6
CASSVRGLWSPLHF
TGTGCCAGCAGTGTCAGGGGTCTGTGGTCACCCCTCCACTTT
>-|TRBV4-1|-|TRBJ1-2
CASRRTANYGYTF
TGCGCCAGCAGAAGGACAGCTAACTATGGCTACACCTTC
>-|TRBV28|-|TRBJ2-7
CASSLLRSGWEQYF
TGTGCCAGCAGTTTGTTGAGGAGCGGTTGGGAGCAGTACTTC
>-|TRBV7-2|-|TRBJ2-5
CASFDTDKGLETQYF
TGTGCCAGCTTCGATACGGACAAAGGCCTTGAGACCCAGTACTTC
>TRBD1|TRBV5-1|-|TRBJ2-5
CASSPLSTGMQETQYF
TGCGCCAGCAGCCCCCTATCGACAGGGATGCAAGAGACCCAGTACTTC
>-|TRBV29-1|-|TRBJ2-7
CSVLNRAHEQYF
TGCAGCGTTTTAAACAGGGCCCACGAGCAGTACTTC
>-|TRBV7-2|-|TRBJ1-6
CASSWQIYNSPLHF
TGTGCCAGCAGCTGGCAGATATATAATTCACCCCTCCACTTT
>TRBD1|TRBV19|-|TRBJ1-5
CASSILSGGVKQPQHF
TGTGCCAGTAGTATATTGTCAGGGGGCGTCAAACAGCCCCAGCATTTT
>-|TRBV18|-|TRBJ1-3
CASSPRRGLTGNTIYF
TGTGCCAGCTCACCTCGCAGGGGATTAACTGGAAACACCATATATTTT
>-|TRBV5-1|-|TRBJ1-5
CASKRDQPQHF
TGCGCCAGCAAACGGGATCAGCCCCAGCATTTT
>TRBD2|TRBV7-2|-|TRBJ2-5
CASSLASGGGNQETQYF
TGTGCCAGCAGCTTAGCGAGCGGGGGGGGGAACCAAGAGACCCAGTACTTC
>-|TRBV10-1|once|TRBJ1-4
CASGPGSANEKLFF
TGCGCCAGCGGGCCGGGGTCCGCTAATGAAAAACTGTTTTTT
>-|TRBV7-9|few|TRBJ2-7
CASSLSVAGVEQYF
TGTGCCAGCAGCTTAAGTGTGGCAGGGGTCGAGCAGTACTTC
>TRBD2|TRBV19|-|TRBJ2-5
CASSRKRESLETQYF
TGTGCCAGTAGTCGAAAGCGGGAGAGTCTAGAGACCCAGTACTTC
>TRBD1|TRBV19|-|TRBJ1-4
CASSNPPRTGPAGEKLFF
TGTGCCAGTAGTAACCCTCCCCGGACAGGGCCGGCGGGTGAAAAACTGTTTTTT
>TRBD1|TRBV19|-|TRBJ1-2
CASSISGGTNYGYTF
TGTGCCAGTAGTATTTCAGGGGGAACAAACTATGGCTACACCTTC
>-|TRBV18|-|TRBJ1-3
CASSPPSTYRGNTIYF
TGTGCCAGCTCACCACCGTCCACTTACCGGGGAAACACCATATATTTT
>TRBD2|TRBV5-6|-|TRBJ2-1
CASSLLASGGVAEQFF
TGTGCCAGCAGCTTGTTGGCTAGCGGGGGGGTCGCTGAGCAGTTCTTC